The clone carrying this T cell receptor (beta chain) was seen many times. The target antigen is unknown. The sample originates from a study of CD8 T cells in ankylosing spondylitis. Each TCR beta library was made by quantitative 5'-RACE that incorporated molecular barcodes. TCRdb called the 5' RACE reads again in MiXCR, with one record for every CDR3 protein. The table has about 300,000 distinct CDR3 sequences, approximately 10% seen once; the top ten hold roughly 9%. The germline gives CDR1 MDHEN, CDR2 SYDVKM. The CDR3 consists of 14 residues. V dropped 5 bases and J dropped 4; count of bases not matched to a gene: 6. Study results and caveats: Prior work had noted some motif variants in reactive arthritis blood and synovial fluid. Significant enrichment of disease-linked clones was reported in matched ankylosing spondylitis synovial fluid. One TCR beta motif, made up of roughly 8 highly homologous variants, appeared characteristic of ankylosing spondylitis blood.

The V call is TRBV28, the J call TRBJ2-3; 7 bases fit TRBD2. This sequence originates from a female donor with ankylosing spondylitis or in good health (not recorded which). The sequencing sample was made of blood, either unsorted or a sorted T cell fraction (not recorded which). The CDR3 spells CASSPSLAADTQYF. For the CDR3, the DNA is TGTGCCAGCAGTCCTTCCCTAGCGGCAGATACGCAGTATTTT.